The 30 T cell receptor beta chains given below trace back to one sample, sequenced in a study of blood T cell repertoires in COVID-19. Libraries were prepared by immunoSEQ multiplex PCR; TCRdb keeps only in-frame clonotypes and omits some of them. The table includes about 79,000 clones, roughly 90% detected once. Sequencing was carried out using peripheral blood. The receptor set was obtained from a man aged 50-60 years with active COVID-19.

The rearrangement links TRBV18 to TRBJ2-2; D is perhaps TRBD1 (6 bases). V shed 10 bases and J shed 1 base, with 19 bases lying between them. The germline V gene encodes CDR1 KGHSH and CDR2 LQKENI. The CDR3 totals 16 residues. CDR3 bases: TGTGCCACTCCTGGATCCACAGGGCGGAACACCGGGGAGCTGTTTTTT. Translating gives CATPGSTGRNTGELFF.

This clone was counted a few times. This sequence joins TRBV5-4 and TRBJ2-5; a possible D gene is TRBD1 (6 bases). Germline CDR1 SGHNT, CDR2 YYREEE (reference sequence). There are 13 residues in the CDR3. Trimming took 2 bases from V and 3 from J, leaving 8 bases between them. The CDR3 DNA sequence: TGTGCCAGCAGCTTAAACAGGGAAGAGACCCAGTACTTC. Its protein product is CASSLNREETQYF.

The V gene is TRBV4-2, the J gene TRBJ2-7; TRBD2 might be the D (7 bases). Germline lookup yields CDR1 LGHNA and CDR2 YNFKEQ. Trimming left V 1 base short and J 2 bases short, with 15 bases between. The CDR3 loop spans 16 amino acids. As DNA, the CDR3 is TGTGCCAGCAGCCAAGGTTGGAGGGGGGGAGCCTACGAGCAGTACTTC. Its translation is CASSQGWRGGAYEQYF.

This clone was detected only once. This chain's CDR3 is CASSPIGGSSYEQYF. DNA of the CDR3: TGTGCCAGCAGCCCGATCGGGGGAAGCTCCTACGAGCAGTACTTC. The V gene is TRBV5-6, the J gene TRBJ2-7; D may be TRBD2 (6 bases). V lost 4 bases to trimming and J lost 0 bases, with 14 bases between them. The CDR3 loop spans 15 amino acids. Germline CDR1 SGHDT, CDR2 YYEEEE.

The CDR3 loop is CASSVIQGGNQPQHF. CDR3 in DNA: TGTGCCAGCAGCGTTATTCAGGGTGGCAATCAGCCCCAGCATTTT. The rearrangement links TRBV6-5 to TRBJ1-5; D is possibly TRBD1 (5 bases). The germline gives CDR1 MNHEY, CDR2 SVGAGI. The ends were cut back, 6 bases at V and 2 bases at J, with 14 bases in the middle. There are 15 residues in the CDR3.

This chain joins TRBV5-4 and TRBJ2-5; 8 bases are a match to TRBD1. The germline V gene has CDR1 SGHNT and CDR2 YYREEE (reference sequence). J lost 4 bases, V lost 1 base, and 6 bases had no gene match. This CDR3 has 15 residues. The CDR3: CASSLQGAGLETQYF. The DNA for the CDR3 is TGTGCCAGCAGCTTGCAGGGGGCTGGATTAGAGACCCAGTACTTC.

The chain has TRBV24-1 and TRBJ2-4; the match to TRBD1 covers 7 bases. V shed 3 bases and J 5 bases; nucleotides not matched to a gene: 9. Germline values: CDR1 KGHDR, CDR2 SFDVKD. The CDR3 runs to 16 residues. For the CDR3, the DNA is TGTGCCACCAGTGATCCAAAAGCCGGACAGGAAAACATTCAGTACTTC. This sequence encodes CATSDPKAGQENIQYF.

The rearrangement joins TRBV6-1 to TRBJ1-5, with TRBD1 as a possible D gene (5 bases). V lost 4 bases, J lost 7 bases, and 20 bases lay in between. The CDR3 length is 16 residues. Germline CDR1 MNHNS, CDR2 SASEGT. DNA for the CDR3: TGTGCCAGCAGTGCCCCCATGGCAGGGTGGGTCCAGCCCCAGCATTTT. Its translation: CASSAPMAGWVQPQHF.

This chain uses TRBV6-5 with TRBJ1-2; 9 bases are shared with TRBD1. Germline trimming cut 1 base from V and 10 bases from J; bases unmatched to any gene: 4. The germline CDR1 and CDR2 sequences are MNHEY and SVGAGI. CDR3 length: 13 amino acids. The CDR3 bases are TGTGCCAGCAGTTACTGGACAGGGGAGGACTACACCTTC. Translating gives CASSYWTGEDYTF.

This chain joins TRBV7-9 and TRBJ2-2; D is possibly TRBD2 (6 bases). CDR1 is SEHNR and CDR2 is FQNEAQ in the germline V gene (reference sequence). Trimming took 8 bases from V and 7 from J, leaving 20 bases between them. The CDR3 is made up of 15 amino acids. The CDR3: CASFGTFWEDGELFF. DNA for the CDR3: TGTGCCAGCTTCGGAACTTTTTGGGAGGACGGGGAGCTGTTTTTT.

This chain joins TRBV6-2 or TRBV6-3 and TRBJ2-1, with D perhaps matching TRBD1 (6 bases). Trimming stripped 6 bases from V and 5 bases from J, with 17 bases between. The germline V gene encodes CDR1 MNHEY and CDR2 SVGEGT. The CDR3 has 15 amino acids. CDR3 in amino acids: CASSRRQGPHNEQFF. The CDR3 coding sequence is TGTGCCAGCAGCCGGCGGCAGGGGCCACACAATGAGCAGTTCTTC.

The rearrangement joins TRBV28 to TRBJ1-4, with D perhaps TRBD1 (5 bases). CDR3 length: 15 residues. CDR1 is MDHEN, CDR2 SYDVKM, per germline. Trimming removed 5 bases at V and 8 bases at J, with 18 bases between. The chain's CDR3 is CASSPPPGGREKLFF. The CDR3 DNA reads as TGTGCCAGCAGTCCACCCCCTGGGGGGAGGGAAAAACTGTTTTTT.

The chain couples TRBV28 to TRBJ1-5, with no clear D. Deletions cut 6 bases from V and 0 bases from J, with 6 bases between. The CDR3 has 13 residues. Germline V lookup: CDR1 MDHEN, CDR2 SYDVKM. CDR3: CASSDYSNQPQHF. As DNA, the CDR3 is TGTGCCAGCAGCGACTATAGCAATCAGCCCCAGCATTTT.

The chain has TRBV28 and TRBJ1-5, with D uncertain. The germline V and J ends were trimmed by 5 bases and 2 bases, with 10 bases remaining between them. This CDR3 is 14 amino acids long. The germline V gene has CDR1 MDHEN and CDR2 SYDVKM. The CDR3 here is CASSPSLGNQPQHF. CDR3 DNA sequence: TGTGCCAGCAGTCCCTCCCTCGGCAATCAGCCCCAGCATTTT.

This clone was seen a handful of times. The chain carries TRBV7-9 and TRBJ2-7; TRBD2 matches at 7 bases. Looked up from germline, CDR1 is SEHNR and CDR2 is FQNEAQ (reference sequence). V shed 4 bases and J 3 bases; nucleotides not matched to a gene: 15. CDR3 length: 17 residues. CDR3 residues: CASSSQSGTSPFYEQYF. The DNA of the CDR3 is TGTGCCAGCAGCTCTCAAAGCGGGACTTCCCCTTTCTACGAGCAGTACTTC.

The genes are TRBV3-1 (or the pseudogene TRBV3-2) and TRBJ2-5, with 9 bases that match TRBD2. Per the germline V gene, CDR1 is LGHDT and CDR2 is YNNKEL (reference sequence). The CDR3 is made up of 18 amino acids. V was clipped by 3 bases and J by 6 bases; unmatched bases: 17. As DNA, the CDR3 is TGTGCCAGCAGCCAGATAACCAAGGCGGGGGGGCAGAAAAAGACCCAGTACTTC. Its protein product is CASSQITKAGGQKKTQYF.

This clone was seen a few times. V and J are TRBV28 and TRBJ1-1, with D perhaps TRBD1 (5 bases). Germline V gene data show CDR1 as MDHEN and CDR2 as SYDVKM. This CDR3 has 15 residues. Trimming took 7 bases from V and 1 from J, leaving 16 bases between them. For the CDR3, the DNA is TGTGCCAGCAACCCCTTGGGGGGGAGGAACACTGAAGCTTTCTTT. Translation gives CASNPLGGRNTEAFF.

The rearrangement joins TRBV7-9 to TRBJ1-6; D remains ambiguous. The V end lost 5 bases, the J end lost 10 bases, and 12 bases lay between the germline ends. From germline, CDR1 is SEHNR and CDR2 FQNEAQ (reference sequence). There are 13 residues in the CDR3. CDR3 loop: CASSVGPKSPLHF. As DNA, the CDR3 is TGTGCCAGCAGCGTAGGGCCAAAGTCACCCCTCCACTTT.

The CDR3 is CASSRKFGLAGEHPQETQYF. The CDR3 bases are TGCGCCAGCAGCCGGAAATTCGGGCTAGCGGGGGAGCATCCTCAAGAGACCCAGTACTTC. The chain combines TRBV4-3 with TRBJ2-5; 10 bases map to TRBD2. The CDR3 length is 20 residues. Germline V CDR1 and CDR2: LGHNA, YSLEER. V shed 4 bases and J 2 bases; nucleotides not matched to a gene: 19.

The genes are TRBV28 and TRBJ1-6; D is perhaps TRBD1 (6 bases). The CDR3 loop spans 15 amino acids. V was shortened by 2 bases and J by 9 bases, with 14 bases between the two germline ends. From germline, CDR1 is MDHEN and CDR2 SYDVKM. The CDR3 loop reads CASSLTGRGLSPLHF. CDR3 nucleotide sequence: TGTGCCAGCAGTTTAACAGGGCGAGGTCTTTCACCCCTCCACTTT.

The CDR3 sequence: CASSTGNYGYTF. The CDR3 DNA reads as TGTGCCAGCAGCACAGGTAACTATGGCTACACCTTC. The chain couples TRBV3-1 (or the pseudogene TRBV3-2) to TRBJ1-2, with a weak D call TRBD1 (5 bases). CDR3 length equals 12 residues. Germline V CDR1 and CDR2: LGHDT, YNNKEL (reference sequence). V shed 5 bases and J shed 1 base, with 5 bases lying between them.

This clone was observed a few times. This chain links TRBV13 with TRBJ2-3; 7 nucleotides line up with TRBD2. V lost 0 bases, J lost 2 bases, and 2 bases stayed unmatched. The CDR3 contains 15 residues. Germline V lookup: CDR1 PRHDT, CDR2 FYEKMQ (reference sequence). The CDR3 loop reads CASSLGAGYTDTQYF. CDR3 DNA: TGTGCCAGCAGCTTAGGAGCGGGGTACACAGATACGCAGTATTTT. Full variable domain (remainder filled in from reference TRBV13 and TRBJ2-3): AAGVIQSPRHLIKEKRETATLKCYPIPRHDTVYWYQQGPGQDPQFLISFYEKMQSDKGSIPDRFSAQQFSDYHSELNMSSLELGDSALYFCASSLGAGYTDTQYFGPGTRLTVL.

V and J are TRBV10-3 and TRBJ2-6, with 7 bases fitting TRBD2. Losses at the gene ends were 3 bases for V and 0 bases for J; bases not matched to a gene: 2. Germline CDR1 reads ENHRY; CDR2 reads SYGVKD. The CDR3 runs to 16 residues. CDR3 residues: CAISDREGSGANVLTF. CDR3 sequence (DNA): TGTGCCATCAGTGACAGGGAGGGCTCTGGGGCCAACGTCCTGACTTTC.

This sequence joins TRBV12-3 or TRBV12-4 and TRBJ1-5, with D perhaps matching TRBD1 (5 bases). V gave up 2 bases and J gave up 6 bases, with 8 bases separating them. The CDR3 totals 13 residues. CDR3 in amino acids: CASSLRGSQPQHF. In nucleotides, the CDR3 is TGTGCCAGCAGTTTACGGGGGTCTCAGCCCCAGCATTTT.

V usage is TRBV28 and J usage is TRBJ1-5; D is perhaps TRBD1 (6 bases). The CDR3 is made up of 14 amino acids. The V end was cut by 7 bases, the J end by 5 bases, with 15 bases between. Germline CDR1 is MDHEN and CDR2 is SYDVKM. CDR3 amino acids: CASIQGAGDQPQHF. The CDR3 DNA sequence: TGTGCCAGCATTCAAGGGGCAGGGGATCAGCCCCAGCATTTT. The full variable domain, rest sourced from reference TRBV28 and TRBJ1-5, is DVKVTQSSRYLVKRTGEKVFLECVQDMDHENMFWYRQDPGLGLRLIYFSYDVKMKEKGDIPEGYSVSREKKERFSLILESASTNQTSMYLCASIQGAGDQPQHFGDGTRLSIL.

This clone appeared once. The rearrangement links TRBV18 to TRBJ2-7; the D gene is possibly TRBD1 (6 bases). Per germline, CDR1 KGHSH and CDR2 LQKENI. The length of the CDR3 is 16 residues. V lost 3 bases and J 0 bases, leaving 15 bases between the germline ends. The CDR3 coding sequence is TGTGCCAGCTCACCCGACCGGGACATGAGCTCCTACGAGCAGTACTTC. Amino acid sequence: CASSPDRDMSSYEQYF. Combining the CDR3 with reference TRBV18 and TRBJ2-7 gives the whole variable domain NAGVMQNPRHLVRRRGQEARLRCSPMKGHSHVYWYRQLPEEGLKFMVYLQKENIIDESGMPKERFSAEFPKEGPSILRIQQVVRGDSAAYFCASSPDRDMSSYEQYFGPGTRLTVT.

J is TRBJ2-3 and V is TRBV4-1; D unclear. Trimming took 4 bases from V and 0 from J, leaving 20 bases between them. This CDR3 comprises 18 residues. The germline gives CDR1 MGHRA, CDR2 YSYEKL. This chain's CDR3 is CASSLGYGSAASTDTQYF. DNA for the CDR3: TGCGCCAGCAGCCTAGGCTATGGTTCTGCGGCTAGCACAGATACGCAGTATTTT.

CDR3 protein: CASSLNLGRQGSYEQYF. The CDR3 nucleotides read TGCGCCAGCAGCTTGAATTTAGGCCGACAGGGATCCTACGAGCAGTACTTC. V is TRBV5-1 and J is TRBJ2-7; 7 nucleotides align to TRBD1. There are 17 residues in the CDR3. The germline V gene encodes CDR1 SGHRS and CDR2 YFSETQ. Trimming at V came to 1 base and at J to 1 base, leaving 11 bases not matched to a gene.

This chain joins TRBV10-2 and TRBJ1-4; 9 nucleotides agree with TRBD1. CDR1 and CDR2 from the germline V gene are WSHSY and SAAADI. V was pared by 4 bases and J by 8 bases, with 8 bases of the junction left unmatched. This CDR3 comprises 15 residues. The DNA for the CDR3 is TGCGCCAGCAGTGTGTCGGGTGACAGGGGGGAAAAACTGTTTTTT. It yields the protein CASSVSGDRGEKLFF.

V and J are TRBV7-3 and TRBJ2-1; 7 bases are shared with TRBD1. Per germline, CDR1 SGHTA and CDR2 FQGTGA. V lost 4 bases to trimming and J lost 10 bases; unmatched junction nucleotides: 10. There are 14 residues in the CDR3. In nucleotides, the CDR3 is TGTGCCAGCAGCTCCGGGACAGCTCCTTGGGAGCAGTTCTTC. Residues: CASSSGTAPWEQFF.